This T cell receptor (beta chain) comes out of a study of shared clonotypes between healthy human individuals. Repertoires were generated with immunoSEQ multiplex PCR, while TCRdb's copy carries only in-frame clones and drops some. The table includes about 1.1 million clones, 60% to 80% detected once. Only a few counts were recorded for this clone. The identical CDR3 is also encoded by other nucleotide sequences in the sample. V was cut by 4 bases and J by 7 bases, with 7 bases left in between. The CDR3 consists of 11 residues. Germline CDR1 reads MDHEN; CDR2 reads SYDVKM. The TCR originated in a man between 18 and 35 years old in good health. Some clones in this sample may be carry-over from other donors' samples. The sequenced sample consisted of memory CD4+ T cells from PBMCs. Sample subset: CD45RA-negative fraction. The chain links TRBV28 to TRBJ1-2; D ambiguous. Here the CDR3 reads CASSSLRGYTF. CDR3 DNA sequence: TGTGCCAGCAGTTCCCTTCGTGGCTACACCTTC.